The sequence of this T cell receptor beta chain was determined in a study of shared clonotypes between healthy human individuals. As for the study in general: Per-donor plates numbered three CD4 naive, three CD4 memory, two CD8 naive and one CD8 memory. Study-wide results and caveats: In the sorted subsets, rarefaction showed sequencing was incomplete despite large depth. Estimated richness was generally greater in naive than memory subsets.

Generated by immunoSEQ multiplex PCR, the TCRdb table keeps only in-frame clones and is missing some. The repertoire includes 550,000 to 650,000 clones, approximately 96% of them detected once, and about 0.12% sits in the top ten. Points on this clone: Its cognate antigen is unknown.

Trimming removed 10 bases from V and 5 bases from J; junction bases left unmatched: 3. This CDR3 has 12 residues. Looked up from germline, CDR1 is LNHDA and CDR2 is SQIVND (reference sequence). Terminally differentiated effector memory CD45RA+ cells were excluded from the naive CD8 cells, which were CD45RO-negative and positively selected for CCR7. The source material was naive CD8+ T cells sorted from blood. This chain links TRBV19 with TRBJ1-1; 11 nucleotides line up with TRBD1. This TCR came from a woman aged 25 to 39 in good health. In nucleotides, the CDR3 is TGTGCCATTGGGACAGGGGGAACTGAAGCTTTCTTT. Amino acids: CAIGTGGTEAFF.